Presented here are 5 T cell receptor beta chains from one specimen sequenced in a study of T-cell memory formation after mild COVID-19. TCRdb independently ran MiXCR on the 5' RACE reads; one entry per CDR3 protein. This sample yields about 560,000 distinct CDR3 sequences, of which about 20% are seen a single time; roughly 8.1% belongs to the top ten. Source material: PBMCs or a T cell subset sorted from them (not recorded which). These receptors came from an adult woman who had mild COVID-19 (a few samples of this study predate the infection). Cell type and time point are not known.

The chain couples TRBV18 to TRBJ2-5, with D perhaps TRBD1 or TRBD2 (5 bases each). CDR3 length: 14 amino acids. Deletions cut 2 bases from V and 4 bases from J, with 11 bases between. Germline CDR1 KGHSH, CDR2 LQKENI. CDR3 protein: CASSPNGDGETQYF. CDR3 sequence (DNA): TGTGCCAGCTCACCAAACGGGGACGGAGAGACCCAGTACTTC.

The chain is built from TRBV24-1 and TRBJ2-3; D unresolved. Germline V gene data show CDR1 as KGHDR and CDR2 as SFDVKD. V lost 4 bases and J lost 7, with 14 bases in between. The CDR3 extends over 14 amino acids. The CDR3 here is CATSDVANPNTQYF. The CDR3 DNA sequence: TGTGCCACCAGTGACGTGGCTAACCCTAATACGCAGTATTTT.

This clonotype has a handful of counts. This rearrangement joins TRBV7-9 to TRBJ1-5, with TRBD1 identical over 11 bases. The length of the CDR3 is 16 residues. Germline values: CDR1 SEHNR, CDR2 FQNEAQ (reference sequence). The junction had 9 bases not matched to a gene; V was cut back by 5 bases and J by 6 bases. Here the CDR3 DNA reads TGTGCCAGCAGCCCCGGGACAGGGGGTGATATTCAGCCCCAGCATTTT. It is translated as CASSPGTGGDIQPQHF.

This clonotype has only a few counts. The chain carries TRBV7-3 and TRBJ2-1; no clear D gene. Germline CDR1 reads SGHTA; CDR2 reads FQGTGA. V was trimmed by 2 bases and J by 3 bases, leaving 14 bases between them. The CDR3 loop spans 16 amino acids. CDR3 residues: CASSLGLGSIYNEQFF. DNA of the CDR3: TGTGCCAGCAGCTTAGGGCTGGGATCTATCTACAATGAGCAGTTCTTC.

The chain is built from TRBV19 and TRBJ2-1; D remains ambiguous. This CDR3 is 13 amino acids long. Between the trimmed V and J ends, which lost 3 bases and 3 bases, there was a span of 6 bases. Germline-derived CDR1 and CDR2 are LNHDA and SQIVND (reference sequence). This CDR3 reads CASSIEVYNEQFF. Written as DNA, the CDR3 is TGTGCCAGTAGTATCGAGGTCTACAATGAGCAGTTCTTC.